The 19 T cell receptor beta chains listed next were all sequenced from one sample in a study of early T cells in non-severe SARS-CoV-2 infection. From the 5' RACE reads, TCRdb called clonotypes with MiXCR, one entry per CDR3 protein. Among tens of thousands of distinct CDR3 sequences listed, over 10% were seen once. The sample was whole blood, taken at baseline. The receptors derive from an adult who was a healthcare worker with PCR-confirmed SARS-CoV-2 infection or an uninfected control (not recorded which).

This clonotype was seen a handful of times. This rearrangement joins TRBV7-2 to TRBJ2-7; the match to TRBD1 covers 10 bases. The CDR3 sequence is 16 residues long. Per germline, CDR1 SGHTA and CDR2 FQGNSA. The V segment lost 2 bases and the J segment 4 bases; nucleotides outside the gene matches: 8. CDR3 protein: CASSLYPDRGSYEQYF. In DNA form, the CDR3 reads TGTGCCAGCAGCTTATATCCGGACAGGGGGTCGTACGAGCAGTACTTC. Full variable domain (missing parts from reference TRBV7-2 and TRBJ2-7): GAGVSQSPSNKVTEKGKDVELRCDPISGHTALYWYRQSLGQGLEFLIYFQGNSAPDKSGLPSDRFSAERTGGSVSTLTIQRTQQEDSAVYLCASSLYPDRGSYEQYFGPGTRLTVT.

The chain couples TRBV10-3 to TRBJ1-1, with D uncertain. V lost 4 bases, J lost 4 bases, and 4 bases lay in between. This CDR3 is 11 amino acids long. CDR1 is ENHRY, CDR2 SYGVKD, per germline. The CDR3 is CAISGLTEAFF. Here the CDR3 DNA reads TGTGCCATCAGTGGGCTCACTGAAGCTTTCTTT.

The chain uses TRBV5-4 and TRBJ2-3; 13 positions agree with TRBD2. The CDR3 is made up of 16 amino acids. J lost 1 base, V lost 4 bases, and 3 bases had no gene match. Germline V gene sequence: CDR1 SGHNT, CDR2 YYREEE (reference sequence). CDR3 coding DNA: TGTGCCAGCAGCCTGGGGACTAGCGGGGGCACAGATACGCAGTATTTT. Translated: CASSLGTSGGTDTQYF. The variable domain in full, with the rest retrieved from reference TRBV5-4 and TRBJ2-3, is ETGVTQSPTHLIKTRGQQVTLRCSSQSGHNTVSWYQQALGQGPQFIFQYYREEENGRGNFPPRFSGLQFPNYSSELNVNALELDDSALYLCASSLGTSGGTDTQYFGPGTRLTVL.

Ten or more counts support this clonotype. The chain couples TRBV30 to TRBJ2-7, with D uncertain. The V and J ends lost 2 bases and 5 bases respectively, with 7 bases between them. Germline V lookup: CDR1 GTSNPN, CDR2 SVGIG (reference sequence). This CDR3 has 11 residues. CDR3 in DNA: TGTGCCTGGAGTTCGCTTCACGAGCAGTACTTC. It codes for CAWSSLHEQYF.

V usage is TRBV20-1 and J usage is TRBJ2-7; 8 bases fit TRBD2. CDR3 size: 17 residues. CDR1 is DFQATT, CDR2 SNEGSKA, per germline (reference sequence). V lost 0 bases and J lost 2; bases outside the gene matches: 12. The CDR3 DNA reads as TGCAGTGCTAGAGATTTCTCCCCGCGGGGGGCAACCTACGAGCAGTACTTC. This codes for CSARDFSPRGATYEQYF.

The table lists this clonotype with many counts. CDR3 sequence reads: CASTLGQGSNQPQHF. DNA for the CDR3: TGTGCCAGCACCCTAGGACAGGGTAGCAATCAGCCCCAGCATTTT. The J gene is TRBJ1-5, the V gene TRBV12-3 or TRBV12-4; 8 bases match TRBD1. V trimming: 7 bases; J trimming: 0 bases; junction bases outside the gene matches: 5. This CDR3 has 15 residues.

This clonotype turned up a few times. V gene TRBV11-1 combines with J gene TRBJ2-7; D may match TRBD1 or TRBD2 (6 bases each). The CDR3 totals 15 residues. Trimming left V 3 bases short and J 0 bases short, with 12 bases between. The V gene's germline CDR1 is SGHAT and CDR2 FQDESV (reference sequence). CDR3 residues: CASSFGGTNSYEQYF. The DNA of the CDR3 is TGTGCCAGCAGCTTCGGCGGGACAAACTCCTACGAGCAGTACTTC.

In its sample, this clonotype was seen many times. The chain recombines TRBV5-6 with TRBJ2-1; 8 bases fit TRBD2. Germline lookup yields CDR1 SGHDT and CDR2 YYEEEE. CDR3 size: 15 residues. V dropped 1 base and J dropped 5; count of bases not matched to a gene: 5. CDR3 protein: CASSLRAGVHNEQFF. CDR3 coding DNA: TGTGCCAGCAGCTTGCGAGCGGGGGTCCACAATGAGCAGTTCTTC.

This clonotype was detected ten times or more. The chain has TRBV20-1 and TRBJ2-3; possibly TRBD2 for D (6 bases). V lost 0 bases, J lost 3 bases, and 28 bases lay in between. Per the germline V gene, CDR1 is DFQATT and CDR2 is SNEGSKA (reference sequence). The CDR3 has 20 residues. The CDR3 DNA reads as TGCAGTGCTAGAGACCCGTTCGGGCCGTATTCGGAGGGTGGGACAGATACGCAGTATTTT. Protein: CSARDPFGPYSEGGTDTQYF.

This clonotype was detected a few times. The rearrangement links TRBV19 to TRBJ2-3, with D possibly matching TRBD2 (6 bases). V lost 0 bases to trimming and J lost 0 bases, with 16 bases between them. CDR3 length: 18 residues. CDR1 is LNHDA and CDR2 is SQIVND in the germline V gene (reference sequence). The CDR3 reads CASSIDLRVRGSTDTQYF. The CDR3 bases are TGTGCCAGTAGTATAGATCTTCGTGTGCGGGGTAGCACAGATACGCAGTATTTT.

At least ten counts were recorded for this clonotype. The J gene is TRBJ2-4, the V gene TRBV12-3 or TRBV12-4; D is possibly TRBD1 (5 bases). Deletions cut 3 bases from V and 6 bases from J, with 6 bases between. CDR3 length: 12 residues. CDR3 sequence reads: CASSFQGNIQYF. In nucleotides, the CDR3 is TGTGCCAGCAGTTTCCAGGGAAACATTCAGTACTTC.

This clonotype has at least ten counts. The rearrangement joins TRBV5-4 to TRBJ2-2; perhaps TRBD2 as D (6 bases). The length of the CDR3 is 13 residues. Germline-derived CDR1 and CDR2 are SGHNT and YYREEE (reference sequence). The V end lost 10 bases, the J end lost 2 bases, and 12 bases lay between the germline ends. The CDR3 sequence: CAPGDSNTGELFF. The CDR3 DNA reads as TGTGCCCCCGGGGACTCAAACACCGGGGAGCTGTTTTTT. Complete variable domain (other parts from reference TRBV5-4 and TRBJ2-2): ETGVTQSPTHLIKTRGQQVTLRCSSQSGHNTVSWYQQALGQGPQFIFQYYREEENGRGNFPPRFSGLQFPNYSSELNVNALELDDSALYLCAPGDSNTGELFFGEGSRLTVL.

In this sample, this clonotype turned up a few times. CDR3 loop: CATSDKDRWSSYNEQFF. CDR3 bases: TGTGCCACCAGTGATAAGGACCGCTGGAGCTCCTACAATGAGCAGTTCTTC. V is TRBV24-1 and J is TRBJ2-1; D not resolved. Trimming cost V 3 bases and J 0 bases, with 14 bases left between them. Germline lookup yields CDR1 KGHDR and CDR2 SFDVKD. The CDR3 runs 17 residues.

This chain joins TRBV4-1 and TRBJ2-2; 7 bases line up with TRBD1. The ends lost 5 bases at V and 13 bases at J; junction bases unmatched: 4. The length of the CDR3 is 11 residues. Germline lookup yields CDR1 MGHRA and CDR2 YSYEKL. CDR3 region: CASSSTGRLFF. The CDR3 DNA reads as TGCGCCAGCAGCTCGACAGGGAGGCTGTTTTTT.

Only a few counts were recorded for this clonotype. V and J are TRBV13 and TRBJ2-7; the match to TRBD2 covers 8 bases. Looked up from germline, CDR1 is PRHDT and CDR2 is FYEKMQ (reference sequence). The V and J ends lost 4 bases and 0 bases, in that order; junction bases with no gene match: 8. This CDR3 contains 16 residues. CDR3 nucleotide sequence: TGTGCCAGCAGCTCAACCCGACTAGCGAGCTCCTACGAGCAGTACTTC. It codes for CASSSTRLASSYEQYF.

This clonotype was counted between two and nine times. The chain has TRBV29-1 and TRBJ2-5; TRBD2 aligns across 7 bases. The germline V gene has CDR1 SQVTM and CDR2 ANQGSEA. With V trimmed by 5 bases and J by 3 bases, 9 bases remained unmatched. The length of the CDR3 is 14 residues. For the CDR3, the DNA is TGCAGCGTTCTCCAAGCGGGGAGAAAAGAGACCCAGTACTTC. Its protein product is CSVLQAGRKETQYF.

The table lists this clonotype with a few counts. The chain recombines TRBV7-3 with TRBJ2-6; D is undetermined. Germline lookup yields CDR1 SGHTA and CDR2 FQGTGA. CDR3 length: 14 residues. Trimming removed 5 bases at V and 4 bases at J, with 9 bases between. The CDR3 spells CASSTRPGANVLTF. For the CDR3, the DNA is TGTGCCAGCAGCACCCGGCCCGGGGCCAACGTCCTGACTTTC.

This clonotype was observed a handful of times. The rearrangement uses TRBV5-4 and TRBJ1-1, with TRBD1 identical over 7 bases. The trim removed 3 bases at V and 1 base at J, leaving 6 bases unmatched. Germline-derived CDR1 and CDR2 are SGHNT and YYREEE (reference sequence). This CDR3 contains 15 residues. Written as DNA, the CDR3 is TGTGCCAGCAGCTCTAGACAGGGTTCGAACACTGAAGCTTTCTTT. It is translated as CASSSRQGSNTEAFF.

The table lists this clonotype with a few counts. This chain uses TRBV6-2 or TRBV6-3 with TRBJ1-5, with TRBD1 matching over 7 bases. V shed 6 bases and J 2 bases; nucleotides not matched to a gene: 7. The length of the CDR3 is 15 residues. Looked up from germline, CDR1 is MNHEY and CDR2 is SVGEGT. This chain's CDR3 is CASSHRGTGNQPQHF. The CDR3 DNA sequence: TGTGCCAGCAGCCACAGGGGTACGGGCAATCAGCCCCAGCATTTT.